This entry lists 15 T cell receptor beta chains sequenced from one sample in a study of shared clonotypes between healthy human individuals. Profiled with immunoSEQ multiplex PCR; TCRdb holds only in-frame clones, not every one. The profile shows roughly 2 million clones, 95% of them singletons. The sequenced sample was naive CD4+ T cells sorted from blood. Subset given: CD45RA+ positively selected. The receptors stem from a man between 18 and 35 years old in good health.

The genes are TRBV11-3 and TRBJ2-5; 8 bases agree with TRBD1. Germline V gene sequence: CDR1 SGHNT, CDR2 YENEEA. The CDR3 loop spans 17 amino acids. Germline trimming cut 3 bases from V and 1 base from J; bases unmatched to any gene: 10. The CDR3 spells CASSFSGGNWSQETQYF. The DNA of the CDR3 is TGTGCCAGCAGCTTTTCAGGGGGCAACTGGTCCCAAGAGACCCAGTACTTC.

The V call is TRBV11-3, the J call TRBJ2-3; D possibly corresponds to TRBD2 (6 bases). Trimming shortened V by 2 bases and J by 1 base, and 7 bases separated the two germline ends. Looked up from germline, CDR1 is SGHNT and CDR2 is YENEEA. The CDR3 is 14 residues long. CDR3 region: CASSLSGGTDTQYF. The CDR3 DNA reads TGTGCCAGCAGCTTATCGGGGGGCACAGATACGCAGTATTTT. Looking up the rest from reference TRBV11-3 and TRBJ2-3 gives the full variable domain: EAGVVQSPRYKIIEKKQPVAFWCNPISGHNTLYWYLQNLGQGPELLIRYENEEAVDDSQLPKDRFSAERLKGVDSTLKIQPAELGDSAVYLCASSLSGGTDTQYFGPGTRLTVL.

The chain couples TRBV9 to TRBJ1-1; D remains unclear. Germline V CDR1 and CDR2: SGDLS, YYNGEE. The CDR3 consists of 14 residues. V lost 1 base to trimming and J lost 7 bases, with 14 bases between them. The CDR3 region has the DNA TGTGCCAGCAGCGTATTCGGCGGGGTGGGTGAAGCTTTCTTT. This translates into CASSVFGGVGEAFF.

With regard to this clone: Other DNA sequences in this sample translate to the same CDR3. The CDR3 protein is CASSLGQGSDTQYF. DNA of the CDR3: TGTGCCAGCAGCTTGGGGCAGGGGTCGGATACGCAGTATTTT. This sequence joins TRBV7-9 and TRBJ2-3; possibly TRBD1 for D (6 bases). Germline lookup yields CDR1 SEHNR and CDR2 FQNEAQ (reference sequence). Trimming pared 3 bases from V and 6 bases from J, leaving 13 bases between. There are 14 residues in the CDR3.

The chain carries TRBV2 and TRBJ2-7; D remains ambiguous. V shed 2 bases and J shed 0 bases, with 11 bases lying between them. The CDR3 spans 15 residues. Germline V lookup: CDR1 SNHLY, CDR2 FYNNEI. The CDR3 region is CASSERQASSYEQYF. CDR3 DNA sequence: TGTGCCAGCAGTGAACGGCAGGCGAGCTCCTACGAGCAGTACTTC.

This chain joins TRBV21-1 and TRBJ1-5; TRBD1 is the table's D call and was not checked against the DNA. TRBV21-1 is classified as a pseudogene. The CDR3 loop spans 15 amino acids. The CDR3: CASSNQTGSNQPQHF. The CDR3, as DNA: TGTGCCAGCAGCAATCAGACAGGGTCTAATCAGCCCCAGCATTTT.

Of note for this clone: Within the sample, other DNA sequences also encode this same CDR3. The V gene is TRBV9, the J gene TRBJ2-5; TRBD2 might be the D (5 bases). Germline V gene sequence: CDR1 SGDLS, CDR2 YYNGEE. V lost 4 bases and J lost 5, with 12 bases in between. The CDR3 runs to 13 residues. DNA of the CDR3: TGTGCCAGCAGCCCGACGGGATTGGAGACCCAGTACTTC. It encodes CASSPTGLETQYF.

The gene calls are TRBV30 and TRBJ2-7; D unclear. The CDR3 covers 11 residues. Per the germline V gene, CDR1 is GTSNPN and CDR2 is SVGIG (reference sequence). The CDR3 reads CAGLMGYEQYF. CDR3 nucleotides: TGTGCTGGATTAATGGGTTACGAGCAGTACTTC. Full variable domain (remainder filled in from reference TRBV30 and TRBJ2-7): SQTIHQWPATLVQPVGSPLSLECTVEGTSNPNLYWYRQAAGRGLQLLFYSVGIGQISSEVPQNLSASRPQDRQFILSSKKLLLSDSGFYLCAGLMGYEQYFGPGTRLTVT.

This clone appeared a single time. This rearrangement joins TRBV6-5 to TRBJ1-2; perhaps TRBD1 as D (5 bases). From germline, CDR1 is MNHEY and CDR2 SVGAGI. This CDR3 has 13 residues. V lost 6 bases and J 1 base, leaving 9 bases between the germline ends. CDR3 in DNA: TGTGCCAGCAGACAGGACCTTAACTATGGCTACACCTTC. Amino acid sequence: CASRQDLNYGYTF.

This chain links TRBV18 with TRBJ2-7; 9 bases are a match to TRBD1. V lost 6 bases and J lost 1; bases outside the gene matches: 7. This CDR3 is 15 amino acids long. In germline, CDR1 is KGHSH, CDR2 LQKENI. This chain's CDR3 is CASSPTGGGSYEQYF. CDR3 nucleotides: TGTGCCAGCTCGCCAACAGGGGGCGGATCCTACGAGCAGTACTTC.

The table lists this clone with a count of one. The chain combines TRBV19 with TRBJ1-6; D is perhaps TRBD1 (6 bases). Germline V lookup: CDR1 LNHDA, CDR2 SQIVND (reference sequence). Trimming stripped 3 bases from V and 5 bases from J, with 8 bases between. The CDR3 is 14 amino acids. The CDR3, as DNA: TGTGCCAGTAGTATGGGGGCGGATAATTCACCCCTCCACTTT. The encoded protein is CASSMGADNSPLHF.

The chain is built from TRBV12-1 and TRBJ2-7; the table assigns TRBD1, which was not confirmed against the DNA. TRBV12-1 is shown as a pseudogene. The CDR3 has 14 residues. The CDR3, as DNA: TGTGCCAGCAGCTTCCGGGACAGGGTCTACGAGCAGTACTTC. Protein product: CASSFRDRVYEQYF.

The table lists this clone with a count of one. V usage is TRBV7-3 and J usage is TRBJ2-5; D remains unclear. Germline V CDR1 and CDR2: SGHTA, FQGTGA. CDR3 size: 15 residues. Trimming removed 3 bases at V and 0 bases at J, with 11 bases between. The CDR3 region has the DNA TGTGCCAGCAGCTTGTCTTCCGGGTACCAAGAGACCCAGTACTTC. Translation: CASSLSSGYQETQYF.

This clone was detected only a few times. Other nucleotide sequences from this sample produce the same CDR3. The chain joins TRBV6-1 to TRBJ2-2; TRBD1 agrees at 8 bases. Losses at the gene ends were 6 bases for V and 5 bases for J; bases not matched to a gene: 5. This CDR3 region has 14 residues. Germline V gene lookup returns CDR1 MNHNS and CDR2 SASEGT. The CDR3: CASSEQGGTGELFF. In nucleotides, the CDR3 is TGTGCCAGCAGCGAACAGGGGGGAACCGGGGAGCTGTTTTTT.

This clone occurred a few times. The V and J genes are TRBV2 and TRBJ2-7, with D unclear. V shed 3 bases and J shed 0 bases, with 6 bases lying between them. The CDR3 consists of 13 residues. Germline values: CDR1 SNHLY, CDR2 FYNNEI. The CDR3 is CASSDWSSYEQYF. CDR3 DNA sequence: TGTGCCAGCAGTGACTGGAGCTCCTACGAGCAGTACTTC.